This note documents a single T cell receptor (beta chain) sequence. The data stem from a study of T cell changes during pregnancy in multiple sclerosis. Method: immunoSEQ multiplex PCR; TCRdb's copy keeps in-frame clones and lacks some. The sample includes about 21,000 clones, about 90% of them seen just once. This TCR derives from a female donor in good health, enrolled as a control in a pregnancy study. This specimen was CD8+ T cells from peripheral blood mononuclear cells, taken after pregnancy.

The CDR3 DNA reads as TGTGCCAGCAGCGTAGCTACAGGCCCCTATGGCTACACCTTC. This translates into CASSVATGPYGYTF. V usage is TRBV9 and J usage is TRBJ1-2; D is possibly TRBD1 (5 bases). Germline lookup yields CDR1 SGDLS and CDR2 YYNGEE. CDR3 size: 14 residues. V dropped 0 bases and J dropped 4 bases, with 10 bases sitting between them.